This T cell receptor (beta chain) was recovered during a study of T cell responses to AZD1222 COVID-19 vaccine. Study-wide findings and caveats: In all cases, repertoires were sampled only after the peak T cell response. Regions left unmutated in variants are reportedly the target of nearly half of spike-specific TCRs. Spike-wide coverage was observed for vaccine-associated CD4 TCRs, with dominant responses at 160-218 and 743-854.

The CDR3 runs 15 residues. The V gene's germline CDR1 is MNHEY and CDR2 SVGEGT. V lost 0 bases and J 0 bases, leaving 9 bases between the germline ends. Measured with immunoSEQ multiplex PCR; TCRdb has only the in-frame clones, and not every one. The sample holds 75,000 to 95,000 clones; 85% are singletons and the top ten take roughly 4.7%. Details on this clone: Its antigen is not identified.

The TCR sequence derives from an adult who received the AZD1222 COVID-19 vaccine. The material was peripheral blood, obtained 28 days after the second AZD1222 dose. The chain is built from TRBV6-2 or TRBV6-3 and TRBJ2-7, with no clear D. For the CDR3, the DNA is TGTGCCAGCAGTTACTCTTGGGAAACCTCCTACGAGCAGTACTTC. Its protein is CASSYSWETSYEQYF.